Listed here are 2 T cell receptor beta chains from one sample, sequenced in a study of vaccination and CD4 T cells after COVID-19 (dated by TCRdb to between 2021 and 2024). These receptors have no known antigen. Library preparation was by PCR. These reads were obtained on an Illumina iSeq 100. TCR sequencing of DNA from cultured CD4+ T cells used the Oncomine TCR Beta short-read assay at the Johns Hopkins FTIC core. TCRdb trimmed the raw reads at Q25, called clones with MiXCR and kept productive beta chains. Rows are unified per CDR3 protein, each entry keeping the most common DNA and genes. For this sample there are roughly 11,000 distinct CDR3 sequences; 61% appear just once. The ten biggest clones cover around 8.7% of the sample. What the treatment or condition label conveys for this sample: approximately 10-day PBMC culture with coronavirus spike peptide pools or control peptides (ViraFEST assay).

Sequenced input: CD4+ T cells from blood, cultured in vitro. The receptors stem from a human donor who had recovered from COVID-19.

The chain couples TRBV23-1 to TRBJ2-7; 10 nucleotides match TRBD2. TRBV23-1 is marked as an open reading frame, function uncertain. The CDR3 has 16 amino acids. The trim removed 2 bases at V and 5 bases at J, leaving 9 bases unmatched. The CDR3 nucleotides are TGCGCCAGCAGTCAACCTAACTTAGCGGGGGGCGACGAGCAGTACTTC. Its translation: CASSQPNLAGGDEQYF.

This chain links TRBV20-1 with TRBJ2-7, with TRBD2 as a possible D gene (6 bases). The CDR3 consists of 13 residues. The germline V gene has CDR1 DFQATT and CDR2 SNEGSKA (reference sequence). CDR3 amino acids: CSLRDSTNYEQYF. The CDR3 DNA reads TGCAGCCTGCGGGACTCCACGAACTACGAGCAGTACTTC.